This T cell receptor (beta chain) originates from a study of identifying expanded T cells in peripheral blood. Regarding the study as a whole: Variance in clone template counts between approximately 2-week samples significantly increased with total template count across all healthy donors. About 1.3 clones differed between technical replicates, versus about 15 and 19 over time.

In the case of this clone: Its antigen is currently unknown.

During the collection period, no donor immune events like infections were recorded. Profiled with immunoSEQ multiplex PCR; TCRdb holds only in-frame clones, not every one. Of over 70,000 clones listed, more than 75% are singletons. CDR1 MNHNY and CDR2 SVGAGI come from the germline V gene (reference sequence). The V and J ends lost 8 bases and 10 bases respectively, with 12 bases between them. The CDR3 contains 11 residues. Sequencing was carried out using blood. V is TRBV6-6 and J is TRBJ2-1; the D gene could be TRBD1 or TRBD2 (5 bases each). The clonotype originates from a person aged 18 to 75 in good health. The chain's CDR3 is CASQTGQEQFF. CDR3 bases: TGTGCCAGCCAAACGGGGCAGGAGCAGTTCTTC.